Presented here are 30 T cell receptor beta chains from one specimen sequenced in a study of shared clonotypes between healthy human individuals. Clones were read by immunoSEQ multiplex PCR, and TCRdb kept only the in-frame ones, dropping some. The data hold more than 2,000,000 clones, with 93% observed a single time. The specimen sequenced was naive CD4+ T cells from PBMCs. The subset was: CD45RA+ positively selected. The receptor source for this set is a man aged 18-30 years in good health. Some clones in this sample may be carry-over from other donors' samples.

Remarks on this clone: The germline gene is not matched at one end of the junction; a read error may be the cause. The rearrangement uses TRBV7-7 and TRBJ2-5, with TRBD2 matching over 7 bases. Germline V CDR1 and CDR2: SSHAT, FNYEAQ (reference sequence). The CDR3 consists of 14 residues. This CDR3 is CASSLAVYQETQYF. In nucleotides, the CDR3 is TGTGCCAGCAGCCTAGCGGTGTACCAAGAGACCCAGTACTTC.

DNA of the CDR3: TGTGCCAGCAGTTTAGCGGTAGCGGGAGTCCAGTTCTTC. This sequence encodes CASSLAVAGVQFF. The chain couples TRBV27 to TRBJ2-1, with TRBD2 identical over 9 bases. CDR1 and CDR2 from the germline V gene are MNHEY and SMNVEV (reference sequence). This CDR3 spans 13 amino acids. V lost 2 bases and J lost 13; bases outside the gene matches: 6.

The rearrangement uses TRBV27 and TRBJ2-2; D is undetermined. Trimming shortened V by 2 bases and J by 5 bases, and 9 bases separated the two germline ends. Germline V gives CDR1 MNHEY, CDR2 SMNVEV (reference sequence). The CDR3 has 14 residues. CDR3 region: CASSLSLLTGELFF. As DNA, the CDR3 is TGTGCCAGCAGTTTAAGCTTATTGACCGGGGAGCTGTTTTTT.

This chain joins TRBV2 and TRBJ2-1; 8 bases agree with TRBD2. The CDR3 runs 13 residues. The trim removed 6 bases at V and 8 bases at J, leaving 6 bases unmatched. Germline assignment: CDR1 SNHLY and CDR2 FYNNEI. The CDR3 nucleotides are TGTGCCAGCAGGACAAGCGGGAGAGATGAGCAGTTCTTC. It specifies CASRTSGRDEQFF.

The chain carries TRBV29-1 and TRBJ1-4, with a weak D call TRBD1 (5 bases). The length of the CDR3 is 12 residues. Deletions cut 4 bases from V and 5 bases from J, with 8 bases between. The germline gives CDR1 SQVTM, CDR2 ANQGSEA. For the CDR3, the DNA is TGCAGCGTTGGACAGAACAATGAAAAACTGTTTTTT. Amino acids: CSVGQNNEKLFF.

The rearrangement joins TRBV4-2 to TRBJ2-4; TRBD2 agrees at 8 bases. The V gene end was trimmed by 1 base and the J gene end by 3 bases; junction bases not matched to a gene: 11. Germline CDR1 and CDR2: LGHNA and YNFKEQ. The CDR3 totals 18 residues. The CDR3 DNA follows: TGTGCCAGCAGCCAAGCCGAAATAACTAGCGGTCTCAAAAACATTCAGTACTTC. Translated, it gives CASSQAEITSGLKNIQYF.

This chain uses TRBV11-1 with TRBJ1-5; tentatively, D is TRBD1 (5 bases). Per germline, CDR1 SGHAT and CDR2 FQDESV (reference sequence). The CDR3 is 14 residues long. V lost 0 bases to trimming and J lost 2 bases, with 5 bases between them. CDR3 region: CASSLAGGNQPQHF. CDR3 DNA sequence: TGTGCCAGCAGCTTAGCGGGGGGCAATCAGCCCCAGCATTTT.

This clone has just one count. Other nucleotide sequences in the sample specify the same CDR3. This rearrangement joins TRBV28 to TRBJ2-7; no firm D call. The germline V gene has CDR1 MDHEN and CDR2 SYDVKM. The V and J ends lost 3 bases and 0 bases respectively, with 9 bases between them. This CDR3 contains 14 residues. Here the CDR3 DNA reads TGTGCCAGCAGTTTGGACCGCCCCTCCTACGAGCAGTACTTC. It codes for CASSLDRPSYEQYF.

This chain uses TRBV4-2 with TRBJ2-1; 11 bases align to TRBD2. With V trimmed by 0 bases and J by 5 bases, 0 bases remained unmatched. The V gene's germline CDR1 is LGHNA and CDR2 YNFKEQ. This CDR3 contains 15 residues. In DNA form, the CDR3 reads TGTGCCAGCAGCCAAGAACTAGCGGGGGACAATGAGCAGTTCTTC. Translation gives CASSQELAGDNEQFF.

As regards this clone: Other DNA sequences from this sample encode an identical CDR3 as well. The chain uses TRBV9 and TRBJ2-2; 7 bases are a match to TRBD1. The germline CDR1 and CDR2 sequences are SGDLS and YYNGEE. This CDR3 region has 16 residues. V lost 4 bases and J lost 0; bases outside the gene matches: 6. CDR3 region: CASSPRTGANTGELFF. CDR3 nucleotide sequence: TGTGCCAGCAGCCCCCGGACAGGAGCGAACACCGGGGAGCTGTTTTTT.

This clone was seen a single time. This chain joins TRBV10-3 and TRBJ1-5; 9 bases are shared with TRBD1. CDR1 is ENHRY and CDR2 is SYGVKD in the germline V gene. This CDR3 spans 15 amino acids. With 4 bases clipped from V and 11 bases from J, the junction kept 12 bases outside the gene matches. The CDR3 region is CAISGHNRGLESQHF. CDR3 nucleotides: TGTGCCATCAGTGGGCATAACAGGGGGCTAGAGTCCCAGCATTTT.

This clone has only one observation. The chain recombines TRBV6-1 with TRBJ2-2; TRBD1 is a possible D gene (6 bases). The CDR3 is made up of 13 amino acids. The V end was cut by 6 bases, the J end by 4 bases, with 9 bases between. Germline loops: CDR1 MNHNS, CDR2 SASEGT. CDR3 region: CASSGRGTGELFF. CDR3 in DNA: TGTGCCAGCAGCGGCAGGGGCACCGGGGAGCTGTTTTTT.

The CDR3 protein is CSVGRRDSEAFF. The CDR3 nucleotides are TGCAGCGTTGGGAGACGGGACAGTGAAGCTTTCTTT. The genes are TRBV29-1 and TRBJ1-1, with 7 bases lining up with TRBD1. CDR3 length equals 12 residues. J lost 7 bases, V lost 4 bases, and 6 bases had no gene match. CDR1 and CDR2 (germline): SQVTM, ANQGSEA.

The chain couples TRBV6-6 to TRBJ2-7; possibly TRBD1 for D (5 bases). The length of the CDR3 is 14 residues. V was pared by 5 bases and J by 2 bases, with 13 bases between. Germline V gives CDR1 MNHNY, CDR2 SVGAGI (reference sequence). CDR3 region: CASSHFTGTYEQYF. The CDR3 region has the DNA TGTGCCAGCAGTCACTTTACAGGTACCTACGAGCAGTACTTC.

A remark on this clone: In the same sample, other DNA sequences code for this CDR3. Here the CDR3 reads CASSTTRLNTEAFF. As DNA, the CDR3 is TGTGCCAGTAGTACCACCCGTCTGAACACTGAAGCTTTCTTT. The J gene is TRBJ1-1, the V gene TRBV19; no clear D gene. The germline V gene has CDR1 LNHDA and CDR2 SQIVND (reference sequence). Trimming stripped 4 bases from V and 0 bases from J, with 9 bases between. CDR3 length equals 14 residues. Looking up the rest from reference TRBV19 and TRBJ1-1 gives the full variable domain: DGGITQSPKYLFRKEGQNVTLSCEQNLNHDAMYWYRQDPGQGLRLIYYSQIVNDFQKGDIAEGYSVSREKKESFPLTVTSAQKNPTAFYLCASSTTRLNTEAFFGQGTRLTVV.

This rearrangement joins TRBV29-1 to TRBJ2-3; TRBD2 is a possible D gene (6 bases). V gave up 4 bases and J gave up 2 bases, with 13 bases separating them. Germline-derived CDR1 and CDR2 are SQVTM and ANQGSEA. The CDR3 has 14 residues. CDR3 sequence (DNA): TGCAGCGTTGCCCCGGGACTCCACACAGATACGCAGTATTTT. Protein: CSVAPGLHTDTQYF.

This chain connects TRBV7-2 to TRBJ2-1; 9 nucleotides match TRBD2. V lost 8 bases, J lost 7 bases, and 9 bases stayed unmatched. CDR1 and CDR2 (germline): SGHTA, FQGNSA. This CDR3 comprises 14 residues. Here the CDR3 DNA reads TGTGCCAGCTCGGCTCCTAGCGGGATGAATGAGCAGTTCTTC. Translating it yields CASSAPSGMNEQFF.

The V call is TRBV7-2, the J call TRBJ2-7; D possibly corresponds to TRBD2 (6 bases). This CDR3 region has 15 residues. V was cut by 2 bases and J by 4 bases, with 15 bases left in between. The germline gives CDR1 SGHTA, CDR2 FQGNSA. CDR3 DNA sequence: TGTGCCAGCAGCTTAACCGGGGGAGCCCGGTACGAGCAGTACTTC. Residues: CASSLTGGARYEQYF.

The chain carries TRBV9 and TRBJ2-3, with D perhaps matching TRBD1 or TRBD2 (7 bases each). CDR1 SGDLS and CDR2 YYNGEE come from the germline V gene. CDR3 length: 15 residues. Deletions cut 0 bases from V and 4 bases from J, with 12 bases between. This chain's CDR3 is CASSVGQGGADTQYF. The CDR3 bases are TGTGCCAGCAGCGTAGGACAGGGAGGGGCAGATACGCAGTATTTT.

J is TRBJ2-7 and V is TRBV19; tentative D call: TRBD1 (6 bases). Per germline, CDR1 LNHDA and CDR2 SQIVND (reference sequence). V lost 5 bases, J lost 0 bases, and 11 bases lay in between. This CDR3 has 14 residues. The CDR3 loop is CASSRAQGSYEQYF. The DNA of the CDR3 is TGTGCCAGTAGTCGTGCACAGGGCTCCTACGAGCAGTACTTC. The full variable domain, in which reference TRBV19 and TRBJ2-7 provide the parts outside the CDR3, is DGGITQSPKYLFRKEGQNVTLSCEQNLNHDAMYWYRQDPGQGLRLIYYSQIVNDFQKGDIAEGYSVSREKKESFPLTVTSAQKNPTAFYLCASSRAQGSYEQYFGPGTRLTVT.

The chain has TRBV7-9 and TRBJ1-4, with D perhaps matching TRBD1 (5 bases). Trimming removed 1 base at V and 4 bases at J, with 13 bases between. The CDR3 covers 16 residues. Germline assignment: CDR1 SEHNR and CDR2 FQNEAQ (reference sequence). CDR3 loop: CASSLGQGVDNEKLFF. The CDR3 coding sequence is TGTGCCAGCAGCTTAGGGCAGGGTGTCGATAATGAAAAACTGTTTTTT.

Of note for this clone: The sample contains more than one DNA sequence encoding this CDR3. The CDR3 DNA follows: TGTGCCAGCAGTGGGACAGGGGGTGGAAACACCATATATTTT. Translation: CASSGTGGGNTIYF. This chain uses TRBV2 with TRBJ1-3; 10 bases align to TRBD1. CDR1 is SNHLY and CDR2 is FYNNEI in the germline V gene. The CDR3 covers 14 residues. J lost 3 bases, V lost 4 bases, and 0 bases had no gene match. Full variable domain (remainder filled in from reference TRBV2 and TRBJ1-3): EPEVTQTPSHQVTQMGQEVILRCVPISNHLYFYWYRQILGQKVEFLVSFYNNEISEKSEIFDDQFSVERPDGSNFTLKIRSTKLEDSAMYFCASSGTGGGNTIYFGEGSWLTVV.

The chain employs TRBV7-3 and TRBJ2-5; D call uncertain. The V gene lost 5 bases and the J gene lost 6 bases, with 13 bases spanning the gap. The CDR3 covers 13 residues. Per the germline V gene, CDR1 is SGHTA and CDR2 is FQGTGA. In nucleotides, the CDR3 is TGTGCCAGCAGCCCTTTGATCGGCCAGACCCAGTACTTC. Protein sequence: CASSPLIGQTQYF.

Only a few counts were recorded for this clone. Other nucleotide sequences in the sample specify the same CDR3. The rearrangement joins TRBV2 to TRBJ1-2; D call uncertain. CDR1 SNHLY and CDR2 FYNNEI come from the germline V gene. There are 11 residues in the CDR3. Trimming removed 6 bases at V and 8 bases at J, with 10 bases between. CDR3 sequence reads: CASSLGGGYTF. The CDR3 coding sequence is TGTGCCAGCAGCCTGGGAGGCGGCTACACCTTC.

The chain joins TRBV4-3 to TRBJ2-4, with a possible D match to TRBD1 (5 bases). Germline CDR1 LGHNA, CDR2 YSLEER. The CDR3 runs to 20 residues. The V end was cut by 0 bases, the J end by 0 bases, with 21 bases between. For the CDR3, the DNA is TGCGCCAGCAGCCAAGAGGTTCGGCTTATGGGGCCAACAGCCAAAAACATTCAGTACTTC. The encoded protein is CASSQEVRLMGPTAKNIQYF.

V is TRBV18 and J is TRBJ2-2; TRBD1 matches at 8 bases. Germline V gene data show CDR1 as KGHSH and CDR2 as LQKENI. The CDR3 has 15 amino acids. The V and J ends lost 3 bases and 1 base, in that order; junction bases with no gene match: 1. DNA of the CDR3: TGTGCCAGCTCACCGGACAGGGTGAACACCGGGGAGCTGTTTTTT. Translated: CASSPDRVNTGELFF. Full variable domain (remainder filled in from reference TRBV18 and TRBJ2-2): NAGVMQNPRHLVRRRGQEARLRCSPMKGHSHVYWYRQLPEEGLKFMVYLQKENIIDESGMPKERFSAEFPKEGPSILRIQQVVRGDSAAYFCASSPDRVNTGELFFGEGSRLTVL.

The rearrangement uses TRBV11-1 and TRBJ2-3, with D tentatively TRBD2 (6 bases). The CDR3 has 16 amino acids. The germline CDR1 and CDR2 sequences are SGHAT and FQDESV (reference sequence). The V end lost 3 bases, the J end lost 2 bases, and 15 bases lay between the germline ends. The CDR3 region has the DNA TGTGCCAGCAGCTTTCCGGTAGCGGAACTCACAGATACGCAGTATTTT. Translated: CASSFPVAELTDTQYF.

The chain carries TRBV5-1 and TRBJ1-5; D is perhaps TRBD1 (6 bases). Trimming took off 0 bases at V and 0 bases at J, with 13 bases between the two ends. CDR3 length: 17 amino acids. Germline loops: CDR1 SGHRS, CDR2 YFSETQ. DNA of the CDR3: TGCGCCAGCAGCTTGGTTGGCGGACAGTATAGCAATCAGCCCCAGCATTTT. As protein: CASSLVGGQYSNQPQHF. Full variable domain (missing parts from reference TRBV5-1 and TRBJ1-5): KAGVTQTPRYLIKTRGQQVTLSCSPISGHRSVSWYQQTPGQGLQFLFEYFSETQRNKGNFPGRFSGRQFSNSRSEMNVSTLELGDSALYLCASSLVGGQYSNQPQHFGDGTRLSIL.

The CDR3 is CASSQERDLGYNEQFF. As DNA, the CDR3 is TGCGCCAGCAGCCAAGAGCGGGATCTGGGGTACAATGAGCAGTTCTTC. The chain joins TRBV4-3 to TRBJ2-1, with D maybe TRBD2 (6 bases). The CDR3 consists of 16 residues. V was trimmed by 0 bases and J by 4 bases, leaving 13 bases between them. Germline values: CDR1 LGHNA, CDR2 YSLEER.

The rearrangement joins TRBV27 to TRBJ2-7; 11 bases match TRBD2. V dropped 5 bases and J dropped 4; count of bases not matched to a gene: 19. CDR1 is MNHEY, CDR2 SMNVEV, per germline (reference sequence). This CDR3 comprises 19 residues. CDR3 coding DNA: TGTGCCAGCAGTCCCCGAGGGGTAGCGGGAGGGCCATCGGGGTACGAGCAGTACTTC. It encodes CASSPRGVAGGPSGYEQYF.